The source of this T cell receptor beta chain is a study of cytotoxic CD8 clonotypes in ibrutinib-treated CLL (TCRdb year 2021). The study in broad terms: In this cohort, around 15 patients were treatment-naive and under 13 were relapsed/refractory, while approximately 18 had unmutated IGHV. Response samples were taken after a median of roughly 12 months on treatment, ranging from about 6 to 36 months. On average, each sample had roughly 230,000 productive templates and approximately 100,000 productive rearrangements. All remission and progressive disease samples were collected while patients were still receiving ibrutinib. Cryopreserved peripheral blood mononuclear cells were obtained before treatment, at response, and at either sustained remission or disease progression. Partial responses were observed in around 25 patients and complete responses in 2; after a median follow-up of around 68 months, remission was maintained in approximately 14 patients and progression was observed in around twelve. Longitudinal samples were obtainable from about 30% of the roughly 90 participants in the trial.

What the research found in general, with its limitations: Public clonotypes were found to be uncommon and were observed to contract or remain stable during treatment; the increase in clonality was shown to reflect expansion of private clonotypes at ibrutinib response. Lymph node repertoires were not examined, and the timing of sampling was not matched between patients in sustained remission and those whose disease progressed. Baseline clonality exceeded that of age-matched healthy donors and correlated strongly with circulating CD8+ T-cell counts. An increase in clonality was observed at ibrutinib response, with clonality remaining stable during sustained remission and falling back toward baseline at progression.

For TCR beta library preparation, 1.5 to 2.5 micrograms of genomic DNA was extracted from cryopreserved PBMCs. Longitudinal blood samples from CLL patients on ibrutinib monotherapy were analyzed using high-throughput TCR beta sequencing. The patients were enrolled in a single-center, open-label phase 2 trial of ibrutinib monotherapy. The V end gives up 2 bases and the J end 6 bases, leaving 5 bases in the junction not matched to a gene. CDR1 and CDR2 are drawn from the germline V gene: SGHTA, FQGNSA. The CDR3, from cysteine to phenylalanine, totals 14 residues. Only the CDR3 DNA stays, 42 bases, in frame from base 1. Each clonotype received, on average, 10x coverage in deep resolution sequencing performed on a MiSeq, where the target depth lay between 1 in 1 million and 1 in 200,000 T cells. The immunoSEQ hsTCRB Kit was used to generate TCR beta libraries. Per the authors' processing: The data were analyzed with ImmunoSEQ Analyzer and ImmunoSEQ Data Assistant, and V, D and J gene assignments followed IMGT definitions. Clonality, which ranges from 0 to 1, was calculated by subtracting the normalized Shannon entropy of productive rearrangement frequencies from one. Public clonotype analysis was restricted to overrepresented clonotypes comprising at least 0.05% of each patient's repertoire. Some twelve age-matched healthy donor repertoires from immuneACCESS were used as controls for clonality. Sourced from immuneACCESS, this table was stored by TCRdb with only in-frame sequences that have V and J called. A share of the clones is absent; for the studies checked, an unresolved V gene accounts for under half, and the remainder has no known explanation. That table gives V, J and clone size, and the DNA gave D and trimming. This sample lists around 140,000 clones; over 75% were detected once. The ten largest clones take up about 7.4% of the sample.

A remark on this clone: Its antigen specificity is not known. One base away there is no much larger clone; base qualities are not given.

The source was PBMCs, collected after 36 months of ibrutinib treatment. The receptor comes from a human donor with chronic lymphocytic leukemia. The V and J genes are TRBV7-2 and TRBJ1-2; TRBD1 lines up with 8 middle nucleotides. The CDR3 reads CASSLMGQEDGYTF. The DNA sequence is as follows: TGTGCCAGCAGCTTAATGGGACAGGAGGATGGCTACACCTTC.